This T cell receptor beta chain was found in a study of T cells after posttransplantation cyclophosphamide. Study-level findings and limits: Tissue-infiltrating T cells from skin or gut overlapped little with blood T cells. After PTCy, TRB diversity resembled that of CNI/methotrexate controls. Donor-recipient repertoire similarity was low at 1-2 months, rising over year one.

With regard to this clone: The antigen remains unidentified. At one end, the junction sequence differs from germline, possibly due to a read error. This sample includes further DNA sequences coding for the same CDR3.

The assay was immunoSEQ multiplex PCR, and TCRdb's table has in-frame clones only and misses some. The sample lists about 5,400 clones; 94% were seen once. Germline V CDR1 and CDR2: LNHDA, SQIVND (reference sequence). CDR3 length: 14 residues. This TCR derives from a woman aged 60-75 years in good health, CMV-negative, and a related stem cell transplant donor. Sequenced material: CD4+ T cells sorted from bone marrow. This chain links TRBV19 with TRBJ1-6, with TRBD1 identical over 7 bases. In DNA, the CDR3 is TGTGCCAGTAGTATGGGACAGCTTAATTCCCCCCTCCACTTT. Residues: CASSMGQLNSPLHF.